This TCR beta chain is from a study of graft-versus-host responses after intestinal transplantation. Study overall: Among the recipients, all got anti-thymocyte globulin induction and then tacrolimus and steroids for 3 to 4 years.

Overall study results and limits: Ileal or blood samples showed some GvH clones first, and such clones were also found in recipient marrow. Patients who carried graft-donor T cell macrochimerism also had high graft-versus-host to host-versus-graft clonal ratios in their allografts. Early post-transplant declines in HvG were associated with peak levels of circulating GvH clones.

The repertoire was sequenced with immunoSEQ multiplex PCR; TCRdb's copy has only in-frame clones and lacks some. This table has about 110,000 clones, 85% to 95% appearing once. The CDR3 extends over 14 amino acids. Germline V gene sequence: CDR1 MNHEY, CDR2 SVGAGI. Between the trimmed V and J ends, which lost 4 bases and 5 bases, there was a span of 12 bases. To note about this clone: The antigen is undetermined.

V is TRBV6-5 and J is TRBJ2-1; D is unresolved. Sample: unstimulated CD8+ T cells sorted from spleen or lymph node cells, taken before transplant. The source of this sequence is a human donor who was the organ donor for an intestinal transplant. The CDR3 DNA reads TGTGCCAGCAGTTGGAATAGGCCCCACAATGAGCAGTTCTTC. Its protein product is CASSWNRPHNEQFF.